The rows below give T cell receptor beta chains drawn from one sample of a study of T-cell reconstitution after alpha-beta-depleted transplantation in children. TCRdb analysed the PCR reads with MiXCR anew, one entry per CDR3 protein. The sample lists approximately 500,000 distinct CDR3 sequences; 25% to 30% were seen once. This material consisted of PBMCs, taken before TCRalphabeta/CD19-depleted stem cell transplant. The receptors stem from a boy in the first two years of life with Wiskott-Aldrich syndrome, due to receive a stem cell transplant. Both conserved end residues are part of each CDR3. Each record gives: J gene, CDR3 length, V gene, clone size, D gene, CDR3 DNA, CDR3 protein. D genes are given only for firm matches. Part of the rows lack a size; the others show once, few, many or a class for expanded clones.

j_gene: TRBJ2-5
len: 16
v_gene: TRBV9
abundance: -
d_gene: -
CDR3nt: TGTGCCAGCAGCCCATCAGGAGGGACAGCCCAAGAGACCCAGTACTTC
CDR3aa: CASSPSGGTAQETQYF

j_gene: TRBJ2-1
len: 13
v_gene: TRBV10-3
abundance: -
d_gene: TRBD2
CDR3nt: TGTGCCACAACGGGACTAGCGGACAATGAGCAGTTCTTC
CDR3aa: CATTGLADNEQFF

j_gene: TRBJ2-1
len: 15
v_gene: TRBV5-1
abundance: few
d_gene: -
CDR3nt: TGCGCCAGCAGCCCCAGGGCGTCTTTGTCCAATGAGCAGTTCTTC
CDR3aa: CASSPRASLSNEQFF

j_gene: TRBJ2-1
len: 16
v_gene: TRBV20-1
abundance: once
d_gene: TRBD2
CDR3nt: TGCAGTGCTAGAGATGTGTTCGTGGGGGCGGGAGGACTGGGGATCTTC
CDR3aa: CSARDVFVGAGGLGIF

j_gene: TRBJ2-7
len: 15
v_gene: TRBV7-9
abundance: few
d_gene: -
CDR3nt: TGTGCCAGCAGCTTATTCTACTCCAGGGGGGAGGAGCATTACTTC
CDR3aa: CASSLFYSRGEEHYF

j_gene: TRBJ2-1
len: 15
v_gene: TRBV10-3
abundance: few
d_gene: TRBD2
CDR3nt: TGTGCCATCAGTGCGACTAGCGGGAGCTTCTATGAGCAGTTCTTC
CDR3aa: CAISATSGSFYEQFF

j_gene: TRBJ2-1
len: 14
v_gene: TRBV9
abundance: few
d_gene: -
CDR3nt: TGTGCCAGCAGCGGATCCTGGGCTCACAATGAGCAGTTCTTC
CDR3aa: CASSGSWAHNEQFF

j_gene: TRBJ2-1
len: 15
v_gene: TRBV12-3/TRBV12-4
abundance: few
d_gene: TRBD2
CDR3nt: TGTGCCAGCAGTTTGGGGCTAGCGGGAAACAGTGAGCAGTTCTTC
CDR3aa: CASSLGLAGNSEQFF

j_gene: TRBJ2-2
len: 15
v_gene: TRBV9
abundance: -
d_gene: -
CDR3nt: TGTGCCAGCAGCGTAGAGGGGATGGGCACCGGGGAGCTGTTTTTT
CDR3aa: CASSVEGMGTGELFF

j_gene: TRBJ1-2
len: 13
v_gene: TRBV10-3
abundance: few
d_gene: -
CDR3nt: TGTGCCATCAGTATTTGGGGAGGCGATGGCTACACCTTC
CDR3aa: CAISIWGGDGYTF

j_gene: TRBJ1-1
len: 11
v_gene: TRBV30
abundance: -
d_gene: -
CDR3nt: TGTGCCTGGGTTAGGGGTATGGTAGCTTTCTTT
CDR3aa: CAWVRGMVAFF

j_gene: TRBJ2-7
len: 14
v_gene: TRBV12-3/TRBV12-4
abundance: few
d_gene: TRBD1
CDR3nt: TGTGCCAGCAGTACCCGGGACAGGGAGTGCGAGCAGTACTTC
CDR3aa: CASSTRDRECEQYF

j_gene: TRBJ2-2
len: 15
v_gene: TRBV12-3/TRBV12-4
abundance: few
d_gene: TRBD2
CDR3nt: TGTGCCAGCCGGACTAGCGGGAGGAACACCGGGGAGCTGTTTTTT
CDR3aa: CASRTSGRNTGELFF

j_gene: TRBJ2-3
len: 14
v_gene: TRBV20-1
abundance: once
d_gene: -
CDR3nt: TGCAGTGCTGATAGCGGAGCTAGCACAGATACGCAGTATTTT
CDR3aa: CSADSGASTDTQYF

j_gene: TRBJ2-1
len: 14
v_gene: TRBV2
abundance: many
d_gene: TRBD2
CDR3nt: TGTGCCAGCAGGCGAACGCGGGAGAGGAATGAGCAGTTCTTC
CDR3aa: CASRRTRERNEQFF

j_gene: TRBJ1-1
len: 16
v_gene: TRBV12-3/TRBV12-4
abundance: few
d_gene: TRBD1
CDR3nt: TGTGCCAGCAGTTTAAGCCGTGGGACAGCTTACACTGAAGCTTTCTTT
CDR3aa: CASSLSRGTAYTEAFF

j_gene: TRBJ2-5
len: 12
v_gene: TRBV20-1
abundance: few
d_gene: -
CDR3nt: TGCAGTGGGGTTGGTGCTGTAGAGACCCAGTACTTC
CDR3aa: CSGVGAVETQYF

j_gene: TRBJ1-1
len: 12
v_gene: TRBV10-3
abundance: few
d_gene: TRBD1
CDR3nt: TGTGCCATCAGCTCGGCAGGGGGTGAAGCTTTCTTT
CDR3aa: CAISSAGGEAFF

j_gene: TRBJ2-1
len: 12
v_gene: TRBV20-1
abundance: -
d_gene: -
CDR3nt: TGCAGTGCCACAAGATCATACAATGAGCAGTTCTTC
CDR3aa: CSATRSYNEQFF

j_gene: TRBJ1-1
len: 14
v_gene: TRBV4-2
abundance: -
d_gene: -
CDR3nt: TGTGCCAGCAGCCGGGGTCAGGAGAACACTGAAGCTTTCTTT
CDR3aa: CASSRGQENTEAFF

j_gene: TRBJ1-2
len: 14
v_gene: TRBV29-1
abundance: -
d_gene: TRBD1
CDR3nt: TGCAGCGTTGGAGGACAGGGATCAAACTATGGCTACACCTTC
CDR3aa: CSVGGQGSNYGYTF

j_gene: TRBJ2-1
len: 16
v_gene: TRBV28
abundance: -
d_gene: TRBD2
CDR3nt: TGTGCCAGCAGTCATCAAGCGGGACGCATCTACAATGAGCAGTTCTTC
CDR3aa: CASSHQAGRIYNEQFF

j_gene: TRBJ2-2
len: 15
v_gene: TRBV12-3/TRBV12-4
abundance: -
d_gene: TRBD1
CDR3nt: TGTGCCAGCAGTCTGAGACAGGGGGCGACCGGGGAGCTGTTTTTT
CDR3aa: CASSLRQGATGELFF

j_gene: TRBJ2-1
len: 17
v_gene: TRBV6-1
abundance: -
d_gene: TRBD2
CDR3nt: TGTGCCAGCAGTCCCTTTTCCGGCGGGAGTCGTACCAATGAGCAGTTCTTC
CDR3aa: CASSPFSGGSRTNEQFF

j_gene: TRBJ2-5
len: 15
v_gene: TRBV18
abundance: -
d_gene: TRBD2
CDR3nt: TGTGCCAGTACCACCCCCTCGGGACTAGGAGAGACCCAGTACTTC
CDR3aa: CASTTPSGLGETQYF

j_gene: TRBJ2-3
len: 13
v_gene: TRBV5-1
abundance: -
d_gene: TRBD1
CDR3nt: TGCGCCAGCAGCTTTGAGACAGGGGGCCCGCAGTATTTT
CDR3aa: CASSFETGGPQYF

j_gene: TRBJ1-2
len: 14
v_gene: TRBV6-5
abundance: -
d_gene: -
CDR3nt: TGTGCCAGCAGTTACTGGGTCACCGGCTATGGCTACACCTTC
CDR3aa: CASSYWVTGYGYTF

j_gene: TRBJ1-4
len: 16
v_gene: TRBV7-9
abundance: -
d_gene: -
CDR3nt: TGTGCCAGCAGCTTAGGCACGACAGCAACTAATGAAAAACTGTTTTTT
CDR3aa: CASSLGTTATNEKLFF

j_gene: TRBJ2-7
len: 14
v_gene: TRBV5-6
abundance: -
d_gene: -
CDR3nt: TGTGCCAGCAGCTTGTTCCCGGATGACTACGAGCAGTACTTC
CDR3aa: CASSLFPDDYEQYF

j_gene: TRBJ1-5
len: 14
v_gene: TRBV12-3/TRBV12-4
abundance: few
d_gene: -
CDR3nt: TGTGCCAGCAGTTTAGGCAGGGTAGTTCAGCCCCAGCATTTT
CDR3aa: CASSLGRVVQPQHF

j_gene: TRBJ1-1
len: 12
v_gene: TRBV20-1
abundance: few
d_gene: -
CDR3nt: TGCAGTGCGAGGACATCGAACACTGAAGCTTTCTTT
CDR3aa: CSARTSNTEAFF

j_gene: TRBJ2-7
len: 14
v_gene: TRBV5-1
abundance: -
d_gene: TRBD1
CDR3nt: TGCGCCAGCAGCTTAGGGACAGGGATCTACGAGCAGTACTTC
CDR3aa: CASSLGTGIYEQYF

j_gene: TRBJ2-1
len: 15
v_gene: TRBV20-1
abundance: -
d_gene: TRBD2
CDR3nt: TGCAGTGCTAGAGATCCACTAGCGGGAGTTAATGAGCAGTTCTTC
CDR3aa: CSARDPLAGVNEQFF

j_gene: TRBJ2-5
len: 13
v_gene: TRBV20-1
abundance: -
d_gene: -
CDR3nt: TGCAGTGCTTGTATAGCGGCCCAAGAGACCCAGTACTTC
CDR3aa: CSACIAAQETQYF

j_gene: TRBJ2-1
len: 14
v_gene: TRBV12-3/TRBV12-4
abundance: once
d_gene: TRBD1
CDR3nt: TGTGCCACCCGGTTGGGGACAGGGCTCAATGAGCAGTTCTTC
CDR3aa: CATRLGTGLNEQFF

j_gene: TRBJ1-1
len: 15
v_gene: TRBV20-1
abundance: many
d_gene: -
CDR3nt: TGCAGTGCTAGACAGTACCTGGGCAGGAACACTGAAGCTTTCTTT
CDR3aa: CSARQYLGRNTEAFF

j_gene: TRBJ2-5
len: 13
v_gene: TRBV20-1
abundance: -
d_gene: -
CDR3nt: TGCAGTGCTAGAGATGAGGGGTGGGAGACCCAGTACTTC
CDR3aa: CSARDEGWETQYF

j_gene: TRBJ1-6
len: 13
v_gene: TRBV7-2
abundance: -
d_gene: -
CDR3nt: TGTGCCAGCAGCAGAAACCGTGGTTCACCCCTCCACTTT
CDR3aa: CASSRNRGSPLHF

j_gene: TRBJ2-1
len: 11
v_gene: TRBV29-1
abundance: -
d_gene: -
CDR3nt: TGCAGCGTCCTTCTTGGGGTCGAGCAGTTCTTC
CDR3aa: CSVLLGVEQFF

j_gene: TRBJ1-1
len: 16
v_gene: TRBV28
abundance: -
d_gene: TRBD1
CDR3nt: TGTGCCAGCAGTCCTTGGACAGGGAGTTTGGGCACTGAAGCTTTCTTT
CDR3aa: CASSPWTGSLGTEAFF

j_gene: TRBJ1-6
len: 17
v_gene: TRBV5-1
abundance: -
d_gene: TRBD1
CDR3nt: TGCGCCAGCAGCTTGGCCGGACAGGGTAGGAGGAATTCACCCCTCCACTTT
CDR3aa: CASSLAGQGRRNSPLHF

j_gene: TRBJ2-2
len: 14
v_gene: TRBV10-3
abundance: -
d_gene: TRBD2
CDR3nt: TGTGCCACCAGACTAGCCTCGAACACCGGGGAGCTGTTTTTT
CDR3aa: CATRLASNTGELFF

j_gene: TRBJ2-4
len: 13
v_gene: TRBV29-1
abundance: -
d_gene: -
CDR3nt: TGCAGCGTTGCGGTCAGGGGGGAAAACATTCAGTACTTC
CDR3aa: CSVAVRGENIQYF